This TCR beta chain was documented in a study of PD-L1 blockade in urothelial cancer. The CDR3 sequence is 14 residues long. In germline, CDR1 is LNHDA, CDR2 SQIVND (reference sequence). The J segment lost 4 bases and the V segment lost 6 bases, leaving 5 bases of the junction unmatched. Only in-frame clones appear in the TCRdb table, and some are missing; sequencing was by immunoSEQ multiplex PCR. This table has 30,000 to 40,000 clones, around four fifths appearing once. V gene TRBV19 combines with J gene TRBJ2-5; TRBD1 aligns across 10 bases. The sequence was obtained from a man between 60 and 75 years old with urothelial cancer. The starting material was PBMCs, obtained around atezolizumab (anti-PD-L1) treatment. This chain's CDR3 is CASRGQGMLETQYF. DNA for the CDR3: TGTGCCAGTAGGGGACAGGGGATGTTAGAGACCCAGTACTTC.